A selection of T cell receptor beta chains follows, all from one sample in a study of cytomegalovirus exposure and HLA in healthy donors. Method: immunoSEQ multiplex PCR; TCRdb's copy keeps in-frame clones and lacks some. The table records approximately 150,000 clones, around three quarters of them present only once. Sequencing used PBMCs. The source of these receptors is a woman aged 25 to 39 in good health and CMV-seronegative. The CDR3 runs from the conserved cysteine through the conserved F or W. The D gene is left open where the match is weak. Expanded clones are given a class, and other clones once, few, many or no size at all.

j_call: TRBJ1-1
d_call: TRBD1
v_call: TRBV7-8
clone_size: .
cdr3_aa: CASSVQGATKSGTEAFF
cdr3_nt: TGTGCCAGCAGCGTCCAGGGGGCGACCAAATCGGGCACTGAAGCTTTCTTT

j_call: TRBJ1-3
d_call: TRBD1
v_call: TRBV30
clone_size: .
cdr3_aa: CAWSTGVAGNTIYF
cdr3_nt: TGTGCCTGGAGTACAGGGGTCGCTGGAAACACCATATATTTT

j_call: TRBJ1-2
d_call: .
v_call: TRBV7-9
clone_size: .
cdr3_aa: CASSSTSQGIYGYTF
cdr3_nt: TGTGCCAGCAGCTCGACTTCCCAGGGCATCTATGGCTACACCTTC

j_call: TRBJ2-7
d_call: TRBD2
v_call: TRBV19
clone_size: .
cdr3_aa: CASSSGLAGTYEQYF
cdr3_nt: TGTGCCAGTAGTAGTGGACTAGCGGGAACGTACGAGCAGTACTTC

j_call: TRBJ2-1
d_call: .
v_call: TRBV10-3
clone_size: .
cdr3_aa: CAISESGGNEQFF
cdr3_nt: TGTGCCATCAGTGAGTCCGGTGGCAATGAGCAGTTCTTC

j_call: TRBJ2-1
d_call: TRBD2
v_call: TRBV7-7
clone_size: .
cdr3_aa: CASSPASSSGTTVNEQFF
cdr3_nt: TGTGCTAGCAGCCCCGCTTCATCTTCCGGGACTACTGTTAATGAGCAGTTCTTC

j_call: TRBJ1-1
d_call: .
v_call: TRBV7-2
clone_size: .
cdr3_aa: CASSLVGGRTEAFF
cdr3_nt: TGTGCCAGCAGCTTAGTTGGCGGCCGCACTGAAGCTTTCTTT

j_call: TRBJ1-1
d_call: .
v_call: TRBV28
clone_size: .
cdr3_aa: CASSFLQGEAFF
cdr3_nt: TGTGCCAGCAGTTTCCTTCAGGGTGAAGCTTTCTTT

j_call: TRBJ2-7
d_call: TRBD2
v_call: TRBV27
clone_size: .
cdr3_aa: CASSLLLAGGFTVQYF
cdr3_nt: TGTGCCAGCAGCCTCCTTTTAGCGGGAGGTTTTACTGTGCAGTACTTC

j_call: TRBJ2-7
d_call: TRBD1
v_call: TRBV6-6
clone_size: .
cdr3_aa: CASRGGTGGYEQYF
cdr3_nt: TGTGCCAGCCGCGGCGGAACAGGGGGCTACGAGCAGTACTTC

j_call: TRBJ2-2
d_call: .
v_call: TRBV12-5
clone_size: .
cdr3_aa: CASARDSPAGELFF
cdr3_nt: TGTGCTAGTGCCCGGGACTCCCCGGCCGGGGAGCTGTTTTTT

j_call: TRBJ2-2
d_call: TRBD2
v_call: TRBV7-8
clone_size: few
cdr3_aa: CASTWGRAGGSGELFF
cdr3_nt: TGTGCCAGCACCTGGGGTCGGGCGGGAGGGTCCGGGGAGCTGTTTTTT

j_call: TRBJ1-1
d_call: .
v_call: TRBV5-6
clone_size: .
cdr3_aa: CASSLGGHTVNTEAFF
cdr3_nt: TGTGCCAGCAGCTTGGGCGGACATACGGTGAACACTGAAGCTTTCTTT

j_call: TRBJ2-7
d_call: TRBD2
v_call: TRBV7-9
clone_size: .
cdr3_aa: CASSVSGSSYEQYF
cdr3_nt: TGTGCCAGCAGCGTTAGCGGGAGTTCCTACGAGCAGTACTTC